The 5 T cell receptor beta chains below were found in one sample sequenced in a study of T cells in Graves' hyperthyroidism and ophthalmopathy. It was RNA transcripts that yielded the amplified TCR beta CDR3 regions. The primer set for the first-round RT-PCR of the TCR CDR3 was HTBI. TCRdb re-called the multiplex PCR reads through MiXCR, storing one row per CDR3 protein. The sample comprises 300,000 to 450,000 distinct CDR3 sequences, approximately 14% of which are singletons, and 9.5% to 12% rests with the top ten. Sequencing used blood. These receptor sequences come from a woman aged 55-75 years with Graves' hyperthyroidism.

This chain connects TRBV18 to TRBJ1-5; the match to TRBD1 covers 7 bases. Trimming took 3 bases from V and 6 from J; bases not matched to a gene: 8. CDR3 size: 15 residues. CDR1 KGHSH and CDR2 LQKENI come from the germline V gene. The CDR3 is CASSPYTGEGQPQHF. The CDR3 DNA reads TGTGCCAGCTCACCTTATACAGGGGAGGGTCAGCCCCAGCATTTT.

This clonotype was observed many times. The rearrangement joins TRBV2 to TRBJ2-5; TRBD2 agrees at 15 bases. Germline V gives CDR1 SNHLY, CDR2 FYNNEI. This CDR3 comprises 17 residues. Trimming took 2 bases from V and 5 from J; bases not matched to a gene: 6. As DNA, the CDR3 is TGTGCCAGCAGTGAACAGGGACTAGCGGGAGGTCGGGAGACCCAGTACTTC. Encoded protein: CASSEQGLAGGRETQYF.

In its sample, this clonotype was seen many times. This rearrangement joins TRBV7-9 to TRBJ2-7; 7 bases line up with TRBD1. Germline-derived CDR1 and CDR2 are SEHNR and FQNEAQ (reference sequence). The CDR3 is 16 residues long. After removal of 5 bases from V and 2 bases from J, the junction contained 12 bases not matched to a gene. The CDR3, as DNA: TGTGCCAGCAGCGGAACCGGGACAGACAAAGCCTACGAGCAGTACTTC. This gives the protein CASSGTGTDKAYEQYF.

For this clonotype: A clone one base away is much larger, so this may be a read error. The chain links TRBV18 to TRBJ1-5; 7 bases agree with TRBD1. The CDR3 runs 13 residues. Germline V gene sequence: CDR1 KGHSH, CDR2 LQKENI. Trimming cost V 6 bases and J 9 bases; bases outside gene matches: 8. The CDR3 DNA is TGTGCCAGCTCCCAGGGGGTTCTGGGGCCCCAGCATTTT. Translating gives CASSQGVLGPQHF.

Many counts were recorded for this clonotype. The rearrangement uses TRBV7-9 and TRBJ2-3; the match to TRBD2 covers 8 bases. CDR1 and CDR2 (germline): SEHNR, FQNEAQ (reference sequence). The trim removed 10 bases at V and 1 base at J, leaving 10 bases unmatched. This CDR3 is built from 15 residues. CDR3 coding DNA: TGTGCCACCCGGGAGGGGGGCCCAGGCACAGATACGCAGTATTTT. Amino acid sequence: CATREGGPGTDTQYF.